The entry below describes one T cell receptor (beta chain). Its binding antigen is unknown. The record has no base qualities; no much larger clone is one base away. The CDR3 contains 15 residues, cysteine and phenylalanine counted. Only the CDR3 region is kept as DNA, spanning 45 bases read in frame from base 1. Trimmed from V: 5 bases; trimmed from J: 6 bases; junction bases lacking a gene match: 7. For CDR1 and CDR2, the germline V gene lists SGHTA and FQGTGA. The time point label corresponds to: recipient sample about 28 days before transplant, after cytoreduction. Recipient blood was collected about 28 days before transplant and at days 30, 100 and 180 after transplant. Using Nuclei Lysis Solution, genomic DNA was extracted from unfractionated peripheral blood mononuclear cells that were either fresh or cryopreserved. The data stem from a study of T cell clonotyping in hematopoietic cell transplantation (dated by TCRdb to 2020 to 2022). Describing the broader study: Pretransplant recipient samples were obtained after cytoreduction. A total of around 140 blood samples were collected in the study from 30 to 45 consecutive transplant recipients and their related donors. Patients were recruited between September 2015 and 2017 and followed until September 2020 or death.

Here is what the overall study found, with its caveats: Overlap with donor repertoires was found for only a small fraction of recipient repertoires, with over 97% found to appear de novo at the given depth. Broader posttransplant TCR repertoire diversity was predicted by donor and pretransplant recipient Inverse Simpson Index values. The sample size was limited and the cells went unsorted, which meant the CD4 and CD8 repertoire contributions could not be told apart. Recipient TCR diversity fell after transplant, with pathologically expanded clonotypes rising progressively from day 30 to day 180.

The immunoSEQ assay, a bias-controlled multiplex PCR with V- and J-specific primers, was used to amplify TCR beta CDR3 regions from genomic DNA. In a second PCR step, a proprietary barcode and Illumina adapter sequences were attached to the CDR3 amplicons. An Illumina MiSeq instrument was used to sequence the CDR3 libraries. In the authors' own workflow: immunoSEQ Analyzer 3.0 was used for export and quality control, with R Bioconductor and Immunarch used for downstream analyses. Only productive rearrangements in the normalized downsampled data set went into calculating the repertoire metrics. Pathologically expanded clonotypes were defined as those larger than 5 templates in the normalized cohort. The Inverse Simpson Index served as the measure of repertoire diversity. The non-normalized data set was used for CMV-specificity analyses so that all clonotypes could be captured. TCRdb took over this immuneACCESS table, retaining in-frame rearrangements with V and J assigned. Such tables are incomplete; in checked studies, under half of the missing clones stem from an unresolved V gene, and the remainder is unexplained. From that table come the V and J calls and clone size; the DNA was used to work out D and trimming. This sample lists about 11,000 clones; around 90% were detected once. The top ten clonotypes cover 10% to 15% of the sample.

The sample in question was peripheral blood mononuclear cells, obtained before stem cell transplant. This TCR derives from a middle-aged woman with acute myeloid leukemia. Some clones in this sample may be carry-over from other donors' samples. The chain joins TRBV7-3 to TRBJ2-2, with 9 bases aligning to TRBD1. The CDR3 in this case is CASSPPGQGSGELFF. The DNA sequence follows: TGTGCCAGCAGCCCCCCGGGACAGGGCTCCGGGGAGCTGTTTTTT.